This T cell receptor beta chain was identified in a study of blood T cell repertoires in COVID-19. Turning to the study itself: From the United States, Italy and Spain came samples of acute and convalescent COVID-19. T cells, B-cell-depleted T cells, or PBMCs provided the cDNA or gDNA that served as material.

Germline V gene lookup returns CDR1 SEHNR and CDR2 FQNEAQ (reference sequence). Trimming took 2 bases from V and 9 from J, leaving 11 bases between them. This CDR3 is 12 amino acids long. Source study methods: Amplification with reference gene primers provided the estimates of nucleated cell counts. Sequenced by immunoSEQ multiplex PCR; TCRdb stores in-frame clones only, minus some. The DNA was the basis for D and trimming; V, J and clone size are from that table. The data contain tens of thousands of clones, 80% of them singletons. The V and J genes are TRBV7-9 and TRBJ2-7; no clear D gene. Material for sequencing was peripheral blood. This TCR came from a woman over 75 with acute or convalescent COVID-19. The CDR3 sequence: CASSLSTAGQYF. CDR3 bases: TGTGCCAGCAGCTTAAGTACCGCCGGGCAGTACTTC.